This record covers a single TCR beta chain. Its target is not known. Naive CD8 populations comprised CD45RO-negative cells positively selected for CCR7, excluding terminally differentiated effector memory CD45RA+ cells. Data came from immunoSEQ multiplex PCR; TCRdb stores just in-frame clones and leaves some out. This table has about 1,900,000 clones, 85% to 95% appearing once. The CDR3 runs to 17 residues. J was trimmed by 1 base and V by 5 bases; bases with no gene match: 10. The germline gives CDR1 MNHEY, CDR2 SMNVEV (reference sequence). The sample belongs to a study of shared clonotypes between healthy human individuals. Broader study findings: Among the subsets, naive ones generally showed larger estimated richness than memory ones.

The source of this sequence is a man aged 18 to 30 in good health. The sequencing input was naive CD8+ T cells sorted from blood. The V gene is TRBV27, the J gene TRBJ1-1; 10 nucleotides agree with TRBD1. CDR3 protein: CASSPRDRGGENTEAFF. As DNA, the CDR3 is TGTGCCAGCAGTCCGCGGGACAGGGGAGGGGAGAACACTGAAGCTTTCTTT.